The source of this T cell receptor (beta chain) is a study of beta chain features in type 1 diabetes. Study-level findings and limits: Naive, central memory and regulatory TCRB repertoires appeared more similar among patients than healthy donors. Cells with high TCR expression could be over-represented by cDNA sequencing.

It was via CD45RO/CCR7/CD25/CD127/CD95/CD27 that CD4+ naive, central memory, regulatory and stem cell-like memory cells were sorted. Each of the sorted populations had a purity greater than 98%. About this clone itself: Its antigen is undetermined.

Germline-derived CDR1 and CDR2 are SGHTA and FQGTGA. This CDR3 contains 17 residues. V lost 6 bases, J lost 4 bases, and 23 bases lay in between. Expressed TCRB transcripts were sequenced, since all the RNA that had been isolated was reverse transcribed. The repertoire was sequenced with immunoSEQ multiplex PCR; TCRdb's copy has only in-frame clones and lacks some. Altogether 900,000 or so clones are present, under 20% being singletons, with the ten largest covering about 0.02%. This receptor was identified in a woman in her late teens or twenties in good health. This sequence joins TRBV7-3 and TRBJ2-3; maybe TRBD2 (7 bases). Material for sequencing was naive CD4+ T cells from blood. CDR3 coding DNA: TGTGCCAGCAGTAGAGGGGGAGCGGGAACAGGCGCAGATACGCAGTATTTT. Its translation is CASSRGGAGTGADTQYF.